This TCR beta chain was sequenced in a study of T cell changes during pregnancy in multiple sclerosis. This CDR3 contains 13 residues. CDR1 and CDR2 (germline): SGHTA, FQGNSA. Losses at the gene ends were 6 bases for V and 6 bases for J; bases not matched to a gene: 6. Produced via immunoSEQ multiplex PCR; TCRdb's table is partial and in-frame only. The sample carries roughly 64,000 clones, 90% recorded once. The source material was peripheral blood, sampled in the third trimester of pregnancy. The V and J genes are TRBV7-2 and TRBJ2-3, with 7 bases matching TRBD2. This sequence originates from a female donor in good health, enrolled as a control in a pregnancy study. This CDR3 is CASSWSGADTQYF. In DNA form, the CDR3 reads TGTGCCAGCAGTTGGAGCGGGGCTGATACGCAGTATTTT.